This T cell receptor (beta chain) was found in a study of blood T cell repertoires in COVID-19 (dated by TCRdb to the early 2020s). A note on the overall study: Collaborator samples came from the United States, Italy and Spain and covered acute and convalescent phases of COVID-19. The prospective study material was composed of cDNA or gDNA derived from T cells, B-cell-depleted T cells, or PBMCs. Subjects who had been exposed to COVID-19, were actively infected with it, or had recovered from it provided the deeply sampled blood TCRbeta repertoires that made up the dataset. The repertoires were released in a freely available public database intended as a resource for research on the immune response to SARS-CoV-2. The samples were drawn from two sources: the first 160 participants of the ongoing ImmuneRACE study, and 1,254 subjects contributed by 6 global collaborators. Sample metadata almost always included a de-identified subject ID, COVID-19 status, age in years and sex. Where available, HLA class I and class II types were taken from metadata supplied by the sample provider and were not determined by assay-based typing. Overall results and qualifications from the work: The quantity of clinical and demographic metadata differed by source and by participant and was supplied without curation.

The immunoSEQ Assay, a bias-controlled multiplex PCR, was used to amplify TCRbeta CDR3 regions from genomic DNA. On the study's bioinformatics: Nucleated cell counts per sample were estimated from amplification of reference gene primers within the assay. To quantify the absolute abundance of each unique TCRbeta CDR3 rearrangement, sequence reads were collapsed and filtered. For each sample, productive Simpson clonality was calculated as the square root of Simpson's diversity index across productive rearrangements. This is the immuneACCESS table as TCRdb keeps it, with only in-frame sequences that have V and J called. A part of the clones is gone; compared with another copy, unresolved V genes explain less than half, and the rest is unexplained. Clone size and the V and J calls come from that table; the DNA yielded D and trimming. Recorded for this sample are 230,000 or so clones; 85% to 90% of them occurred a single time. The ten biggest clones cover 3.5% to 5.5% of the sample.

For this clone: There is no known antigen for this receptor. No base quality information exists; no much larger clone differs at one position.

Measured from the cysteine to the phenylalanine, the CDR3 is 12 residues long. Just CDR3 DNA is preserved here, 36 bases in frame from base 1. CDR1 LNHDA and CDR2 SQIVND are derived from the germline V gene (reference sequence). At the junction V is shortened by 5 bases and J by 14 bases; bases outside the gene matches: 7. Samples from volunteer blood donors who had recovered from COVID-19 were contributed by a second Seattle source. The collaborating institutions used their own protocols to collect whole blood in K2EDTA tubes. For TCRbeta analysis, collaborators shipped samples as frozen whole blood, isolated PBMCs, or DNA extracted from either of those sample types.

The sequence links TRBV19 to TRBJ2-1; 9 nucleotides in the junction match TRBD2. Material: peripheral blood. This sequence originates from a woman aged 40 to 55 who had recovered from COVID-19. The DNA sequence is TGTGCCAGTAGTCCCGGGACTAGCTATGAGTTCTTC. The encoded protein is CASSPGTSYEFF.